These T cell receptor beta chains were read from a single sample in a study of human T cells and chemical hapten exposure. TCRdb fed the RACE reads into MiXCR, producing one record per CDR3 protein. The data hold approximately 320,000 distinct CDR3 sequences, with roughly 6% observed a single time. The sample in question was whole blood, obtained in connection with sensitization to the hapten diphenylcyclopropenone (DPC). These receptors were collected from a woman aged 18-29 years with alopecia areata. Some clones in this sample may be carry-over from other donors' samples. Both conserved end residues are part of each CDR3. D genes are given only for firm matches. Clone size is shown for a subset of rows, as once, few, many or a class of expanded clone.

CDR3 protein: CASSLSELDTQYF
CDR3 DNA: TGTGCCAGCAGCTTGTCGGAACTCGATACGCAGTATTTT
V gene: TRBV11-2
clone size: many
D gene: -
J gene: TRBJ2-3

CDR3 protein: CASSLGMDSPNEKLFF
CDR3 DNA: TGCGCCAGCAGCTTGGGAATGGACAGCCCTAATGAAAAACTGTTTTTT
V gene: TRBV5-1
clone size: few
D gene: -
J gene: TRBJ1-4

CDR3 protein: CASSLGPLRGTLHF
CDR3 DNA: TGTGCCAGCAGCTTGGGCCCCCTACGAGGCACCCTCCACTTT
V gene: TRBV5-5
clone size: few
D gene: -
J gene: TRBJ1-6

CDR3 protein: CATSRGGQGTYEQYF
CDR3 DNA: TGTGCCACCAGCAGAGGAGGACAGGGGACCTACGAGCAGTACTTC
V gene: TRBV15
clone size: -
D gene: TRBD1
J gene: TRBJ2-7

CDR3 protein: CASSPGTVLSYQETQYF
CDR3 DNA: TGTGCCAGCAGCCCCGGGACCGTGCTCTCGTACCAAGAGACCCAGTACTTC
V gene: TRBV7-9
clone size: many
D gene: -
J gene: TRBJ2-5

CDR3 protein: CATSSGGANVLTF
CDR3 DNA: TGTGCCACCAGCAGTGGTGGGGCCAACGTCCTGACTTTC
V gene: TRBV15
clone size: many
D gene: -
J gene: TRBJ2-6

CDR3 protein: CASSSRPGPGGNTIYF
CDR3 DNA: TGTGCCAGCAGCAGTCGTCCGGGCCCGGGGGGCAACACCATATATTTT
V gene: TRBV9
clone size: few
D gene: -
J gene: TRBJ1-3

CDR3 protein: CASSLDRQAAKNIQYF
CDR3 DNA: TGTGCCAGCAGCTTAGATCGACAGGCCGCCAAAAACATTCAGTACTTC
V gene: TRBV7-2
clone size: many
D gene: -
J gene: TRBJ2-4

CDR3 protein: CASSLLNTGELFF
CDR3 DNA: TGTGCCAGCAGTTTACTTAACACCGGGGAGCTGTTTTTT
V gene: TRBV27
clone size: many
D gene: -
J gene: TRBJ2-2

CDR3 protein: CASSLAQVYGYTF
CDR3 DNA: TGTGCCAGCAGCTTAGCCCAGGTTTATGGCTACACCTTC
V gene: TRBV7-2
clone size: few
D gene: -
J gene: TRBJ1-2

CDR3 protein: CASSRDAESPLHF
CDR3 DNA: TGTGCCAGCAGCCGGGACGCAGAATCACCCCTCCACTTT
V gene: TRBV7-9
clone size: many
D gene: -
J gene: TRBJ1-6

CDR3 protein: CASSSLDKGNTIYF
CDR3 DNA: TGTGCCAGCAGCTCCTTGGACAAAGGAAACACCATATATTTT
V gene: TRBV7-2
clone size: many
D gene: -
J gene: TRBJ1-3

CDR3 protein: CAISESMGRGDGYTF
CDR3 DNA: TGTGCCATCAGTGAGTCGATGGGCAGGGGCGATGGCTACACCTTC
V gene: TRBV10-3
clone size: few
D gene: -
J gene: TRBJ1-2

CDR3 protein: CASSVGGEGQPQHF
CDR3 DNA: TGTGCCAGCAGCGTAGGAGGGGAAGGTCAGCCCCAGCATTTT
V gene: TRBV9
clone size: -
D gene: -
J gene: TRBJ1-5

CDR3 protein: CASSGQGANSPLHF
CDR3 DNA: TGTGCCAGCAGCGGACAGGGAGCAAATTCACCCCTCCACTTT
V gene: TRBV2
clone size: many
D gene: TRBD1
J gene: TRBJ1-6

CDR3 protein: CASSNIGTGNQPQHF
CDR3 DNA: TGTGCCAGCAGTAACATAGGGACAGGGAATCAGCCCCAGCATTTT
V gene: TRBV3-1
clone size: few
D gene: TRBD1
J gene: TRBJ1-5

CDR3 protein: CASSPEDTEAFF
CDR3 DNA: TGTGCCAGCAGCCCCGAAGACACTGAAGCTTTCTTT
V gene: TRBV28
clone size: many
D gene: -
J gene: TRBJ1-1

CDR3 protein: CASSQILQGIDNQPQHF
CDR3 DNA: TGTGCCAGCAGTCAAATATTACAGGGGATCGACAATCAGCCCCAGCATTTT
V gene: TRBV27
clone size: -
D gene: TRBD1
J gene: TRBJ1-5

CDR3 protein: CASTAGAYTEAFF
CDR3 DNA: TGCGCCAGCACGGCGGGGGCCTACACTGAAGCTTTCTTT
V gene: TRBV4-3
clone size: many
D gene: -
J gene: TRBJ1-1

CDR3 protein: CASSPSSWGAKTGELFF
CDR3 DNA: TGTGCCAGCAGCCCTTCTAGCTGGGGGGCGAAAACCGGGGAGCTGTTTTTT
V gene: TRBV13
clone size: -
D gene: -
J gene: TRBJ2-2

CDR3 protein: CAISDRGSYEQYF
CDR3 DNA: TGTGCCATCAGTGACAGGGGCTCCTACGAGCAGTACTTC
V gene: TRBV10-3
clone size: many
D gene: -
J gene: TRBJ2-7

CDR3 protein: CASSDFGDSEKLFF
CDR3 DNA: TGTGCCAGCAGTGATTTTGGAGATTCTGAAAAACTGTTTTTT
V gene: TRBV6-1
clone size: -
D gene: -
J gene: TRBJ1-4

CDR3 protein: CASSRTRTLQETQYF
CDR3 DNA: TGTGCCAGCAGCCGGACTAGAACTCTCCAAGAGACCCAGTACTTC
V gene: TRBV28
clone size: few
D gene: TRBD2
J gene: TRBJ2-5

CDR3 protein: CASSESRGGSTDTQYF
CDR3 DNA: TGTGCCAGCAGTGAATCGCGGGGGGGGAGCACAGATACGCAGTATTTT
V gene: TRBV6-4
clone size: many
D gene: TRBD2
J gene: TRBJ2-3

CDR3 protein: CASSPRADTQYF
CDR3 DNA: TGTGCCAGCAGTCCCCGGGCGGATACGCAGTATTTT
V gene: TRBV12-3/TRBV12-4
clone size: many
D gene: -
J gene: TRBJ2-3

CDR3 protein: CASSQDRDIQFF
CDR3 DNA: TGTGCCAGCAGTCAGGACAGGGATATTCAGTTCTTC
V gene: TRBV12-3/TRBV12-4
clone size: many
D gene: TRBD1
J gene: TRBJ2-1

CDR3 protein: CASSQNRQLTNSPLHF
CDR3 DNA: TGCGCCAGCAGCCAGAACCGACAACTTACTAATTCACCCCTCCACTTT
V gene: TRBV4-3
clone size: many
D gene: -
J gene: TRBJ1-6

CDR3 protein: CASSQAMVFRASSGEQYF
CDR3 DNA: TGTGCCAGCAGCCAAGCCATGGTTTTCAGGGCCTCCTCGGGCGAGCAGTACTTC
V gene: TRBV3-1
clone size: few
D gene: -
J gene: TRBJ2-7

CDR3 protein: CASSLGQVSVAPLHF
CDR3 DNA: TGTGCCAGCAGTTTGGGGCAGGTCTCGGTGGCACCCCTCCACTTT
V gene: TRBV12-3/TRBV12-4
clone size: few
D gene: -
J gene: TRBJ1-6

CDR3 protein: CASSPGMDSNSPLHF
CDR3 DNA: TGTGCCAGCAGCCCCGGTATGGATTCTAATTCACCCCTCCACTTT
V gene: TRBV7-9
clone size: -
D gene: -
J gene: TRBJ1-6

CDR3 protein: CASSGDEAIF
CDR3 DNA: TGTGCCAGCAGCGGGGATGAAGCTATCTTT
V gene: TRBV7-9
clone size: -
D gene: -
J gene: TRBJ1-1

CDR3 protein: CSVLSLNYGYTF
CDR3 DNA: TGCAGCGTTCTAAGTCTTAACTATGGCTACACCTTC
V gene: TRBV29-1
clone size: few
D gene: -
J gene: TRBJ1-2

CDR3 protein: CSAGLAGVYGYTF
CDR3 DNA: TGCAGTGCGGGACTGGCAGGGGTTTATGGCTACACCTTC
V gene: TRBV29-1
clone size: many
D gene: -
J gene: TRBJ1-2

CDR3 protein: CASSPGQVMNTEAFF
CDR3 DNA: TGTGCCAGCAGTCCGGGACAGGTTATGAACACTGAAGCTTTCTTT
V gene: TRBV6-1
clone size: many
D gene: TRBD1
J gene: TRBJ1-1

CDR3 protein: CASSLNGKDYEQYF
CDR3 DNA: TGTGCCAGCAGTTTAAACGGGAAAGACTACGAGCAGTACTTC
V gene: TRBV12-3/TRBV12-4
clone size: few
D gene: -
J gene: TRBJ2-7

CDR3 protein: CASSHLGQEGLVDQPQHF
CDR3 DNA: TGTGCCAGCAGCCATTTGGGACAGGAGGGGCTGGTCGATCAGCCCCAGCATTTT
V gene: TRBV4-2
clone size: many
D gene: TRBD1
J gene: TRBJ1-5

CDR3 protein: CSARDPPDRARTDTQYF
CDR3 DNA: TGCAGTGCTAGAGATCCCCCTGACAGGGCTCGGACAGATACGCAGTATTTT
V gene: TRBV20-1
clone size: many
D gene: TRBD1
J gene: TRBJ2-3

CDR3 protein: CASSLEVGGQPQHF
CDR3 DNA: TGCGCCAGCAGCTTGGAAGTGGGCGGGCAGCCCCAGCATTTT
V gene: TRBV5-1
clone size: few
D gene: -
J gene: TRBJ1-5

CDR3 protein: CASTRSSKSTEAFF
CDR3 DNA: TGTGCCAGCACCCGATCCAGTAAGAGCACTGAAGCTTTCTTT
V gene: TRBV6-5
clone size: few
D gene: -
J gene: TRBJ1-1

CDR3 protein: CAISDPAGGAWNEQFF
CDR3 DNA: TGTGCCATCAGTGATCCCGCCGGGGGGGCCTGGAATGAGCAGTTCTTC
V gene: TRBV10-3
clone size: few
D gene: TRBD2
J gene: TRBJ2-1

CDR3 protein: CASSPGPPEQYF
CDR3 DNA: TGTGCCAGCAGTCCGGGCCCCCCCGAGCAGTACTTC
V gene: TRBV27
clone size: many
D gene: -
J gene: TRBJ2-7

CDR3 protein: CASSGLYTGELFF
CDR3 DNA: TGTGCCAGCAGTGGACTCTACACCGGGGAGCTGTTTTTT
V gene: TRBV9
clone size: few
D gene: -
J gene: TRBJ2-2

CDR3 protein: CSATGQGAGGYTF
CDR3 DNA: TGCAGCGCGACGGGACAGGGGGCTGGTGGCTACACCTTC
V gene: TRBV29-1
clone size: many
D gene: TRBD1
J gene: TRBJ1-2

CDR3 protein: CSVEGQGGTEAFF
CDR3 DNA: TGCAGCGTTGAAGGACAGGGAGGAACTGAAGCTTTCTTT
V gene: TRBV29-1
clone size: many
D gene: TRBD1
J gene: TRBJ1-1

CDR3 protein: CASTGQGSMNTEAFF
CDR3 DNA: TGTGCCAGCACTGGACAGGGTTCCATGAACACTGAAGCTTTCTTT
V gene: TRBV6-5
clone size: -
D gene: TRBD1
J gene: TRBJ1-1

CDR3 protein: CSARRARAAGRGEQFF
CDR3 DNA: TGCAGTGCTAGAAGGGCGAGGGCAGCAGGCCGGGGTGAGCAGTTCTTC
V gene: TRBV20-1
clone size: -
D gene: -
J gene: TRBJ2-1

CDR3 protein: CSAREVSTNEKLFF
CDR3 DNA: TGCAGTGCTAGAGAGGTTTCAACTAATGAAAAACTGTTTTTT
V gene: TRBV20-1
clone size: many
D gene: -
J gene: TRBJ1-4

CDR3 protein: CASSLLGTGGDTQYF
CDR3 DNA: TGTGCCAGCAGCCTATTAGGGACGGGAGGAGATACGCAGTATTTT
V gene: TRBV14
clone size: many
D gene: TRBD2
J gene: TRBJ2-3

CDR3 protein: CATWAGWAGETQYF
CDR3 DNA: TGTGCCACCTGGGCAGGGTGGGCCGGCGAGACCCAGTACTTC
V gene: TRBV6-5
clone size: many
D gene: -
J gene: TRBJ2-5

CDR3 protein: CASSSQGPSNQPQHF
CDR3 DNA: TGTGCCAGCAGTTCACAGGGCCCAAGCAATCAGCCCCAGCATTTT
V gene: TRBV6-6
clone size: few
D gene: -
J gene: TRBJ1-5

CDR3 protein: CASSRRDSNSPLHF
CDR3 DNA: TGTGCCAGCAGCCGCCGGGACAGTAATTCACCCCTCCACTTT
V gene: TRBV5-4
clone size: few
D gene: TRBD1
J gene: TRBJ1-6

CDR3 protein: CAAGVQGRYEQYF
CDR3 DNA: TGTGCCGCCGGCGTCCAGGGACGCTACGAGCAGTACTTC
V gene: TRBV6-6
clone size: few
D gene: -
J gene: TRBJ2-7

CDR3 protein: CRGTSGGNNEQFF
CDR3 DNA: TGCAGGGGGACTAGCGGGGGCAACAATGAGCAGTTCTTC
V gene: TRBV29-1
clone size: -
D gene: TRBD2
J gene: TRBJ2-1